This is a list of T cell receptor beta chains from one sample in a study of response to subunit inactivated influenza vaccine. TCRdb called the RT-PCR reads again in MiXCR, with one record for every CDR3 protein. The sample lists 280,000 or so distinct CDR3 sequences; 20% to 25% were seen once. Source: PBMCs from blood, taken 21 months after vaccination. These receptors were obtained from a man between 50 and 75 years old who received an inactivated influenza vaccine. The CDR3 runs from the conserved cysteine through the conserved F or W. Each record gives: CDR3 length, V gene, clone size, D gene, J gene, CDR3 DNA, CDR3 protein. The D gene is left open where the match is weak. Some rows have no size entry. The others give once, few or many, or a class for an expanded clone.

17	TRBV10-2	few	TRBD1	TRBJ1-5	TGCGCCAGCAGGCCCGGGACAGGCGACTATAGCAATCAGCCCCAGCATTTT	CASRPGTGDYSNQPQHF
12	TRBV24-1	few	-	TRBJ2-2	TGTGCCTCGACAGGTTACACCGGGGAGCTGTTTTTT	CASTGYTGELFF
15	TRBV29-1	few	-	TRBJ1-1	TGCAGCGTTGCCTTAAGGCAGCAAATGAACACTGAAGCTTTCTTT	CSVALRQQMNTEAFF
15	TRBV5-1	few	-	TRBJ2-1	TGCGCCAGCAGCTTGGCTGGAGAGTCCTACAATGAGCAGTTCTTC	CASSLAGESYNEQFF
15	TRBV6-2/TRBV6-3	-	TRBD2	TRBJ2-7	TGTGCCAGCAGTTTTTACTCGGGACTAGTACGCGAGCAGTACTTC	CASSFYSGLVREQYF
13	TRBV10-3	many	-	TRBJ1-1	TGTGCCATCAGTGAGTCCCGGGACACTGAAGCTTTCTTT	CAISESRDTEAFF
14	TRBV5-4	few	-	TRBJ2-7	TGTGCCAGCAGCTTGGGGGGGGTGGACTACGAGCAGTACTTC	CASSLGGVDYEQYF
15	TRBV4-3	-	TRBD1	TRBJ1-2	TGCGCCAGCAGCCGGGGGACAGGGGAAAACTATGGCTACACCTTC	CASSRGTGENYGYTF
17	TRBV12-3/TRBV12-4	many	-	TRBJ1-6	TGTGCCAGCAGAGAGCCGGGACACCGGGAGTATAATTCACCCCTCCACTTT	CASREPGHREYNSPLHF
18	TRBV7-8	many	TRBD1	TRBJ1-2	TGTGCCAGCAGCTTAGCCCGGGACAGGAGGGATTATAACTATGGCTACACCTTC	CASSLARDRRDYNYGYTF
12	TRBV3-1	many	-	TRBJ2-1	TGTGCCAGCAGCCTCCAGGTCACCGAGCAGTTCTTC	CASSLQVTEQFF
14	TRBV20-1	-	TRBD2	TRBJ2-3	TGCAGTGCTAGAGACGGGCGCGGGGGAGATACGCAGTATTTT	CSARDGRGGDTQYF
11	TRBV28	many	-	TRBJ1-1	TGTGCCAGCAGTTTACTAACTGAAGCTTTCTTT	CASSLLTEAFF
13	TRBV20-1	-	-	TRBJ2-1	TGCAGTGCCCGGAATTCTACCTACAATGAGCAGTTCTTC	CSARNSTYNEQFF
15	TRBV27	-	-	TRBJ2-4	TGTGCCAGCAGTTTGGCAGGGTTGGCCAAAAACATTCAGTACTTC	CASSLAGLAKNIQYF
15	TRBV12-3/TRBV12-4	many	TRBD1	TRBJ1-1	TGTGCCAGCAGTCCGGACGGACAGGGGACCACTGAAGCTTTCTTT	CASSPDGQGTTEAFF
16	TRBV7-2	-	TRBD1	TRBJ2-2	TGTGCCAGCAGCTTAGCGGGACAGGGGGCCGCCGGGGAGCTGTTTTTT	CASSLAGQGAAGELFF
13	TRBV5-1	-	-	TRBJ2-6	TGCGCCAGCAGCAACCGGGCCGCCAACGTCCTGACTTTC	CASSNRAANVLTF
15	TRBV12-3/TRBV12-4	-	TRBD2	TRBJ2-3	TGTGCCAGCAGTTCATCAGCGGGAATCACAGATACGCAGTATTTT	CASSSSAGITDTQYF
15	TRBV20-1	few	-	TRBJ1-6	TGCAGTGCTAGACTCGAGAGCTCCTATAATTCACCCCTCCACTTT	CSARLESSYNSPLHF
16	TRBV20-1	-	TRBD1	TRBJ1-2	TGCAGTGCTATCCCGCAGGGGGCGCGTTTAGGTCTCGGCTACACCTTC	CSAIPQGARLGLGYTF
14	TRBV5-1	once	-	TRBJ1-1	TGCGCCAGCAGCCTGGACACCCTCGGGGGGGAAGCTTTCTTT	CASSLDTLGGEAFF
13	TRBV30	-	TRBD1	TRBJ1-5	TGTGCCTGGGGGACAGGGTATAATCAGCCCCAGCATTTT	CAWGTGYNQPQHF
16	TRBV5-4	-	-	TRBJ2-7	TGTGCCAGCAGCTTGGCTGTTTTGGGGGCTGATGGCGAGCAGTACTTC	CASSLAVLGADGEQYF
14	TRBV12-3/TRBV12-4	few	-	TRBJ1-5	TGTGCCAGCAGTTTCGGGGTTGGGAATCAGCCCCAGCATTTT	CASSFGVGNQPQHF
14	TRBV12-3/TRBV12-4	few	TRBD1	TRBJ2-2	TGTGCCAGCAGCCCGACAGGGTACACCGGGGAGCTGTTTTTT	CASSPTGYTGELFF
17	TRBV10-3	few	-	TRBJ2-2	TGTGCCATCAGTGAGTCAAGTGGAGGACTGGGGACCGGGGAGCTGTTTTTT	CAISESSGGLGTGELFF
14	TRBV5-4	-	-	TRBJ1-2	TGTGCCAGCAGCGCGGGGGGAGCCAACTATGGCTACACCTTC	CASSAGGANYGYTF
14	TRBV5-1	many	-	TRBJ1-6	TGCGCCAGCAGCTTGGAAGCTGATAATTCACCCCTCCACTTT	CASSLEADNSPLHF
14	TRBV15	few	-	TRBJ2-5	TGTGCCACCAGCAAGCAACTAGCTCCGTGGACCCAGTACTTC	CATSKQLAPWTQYF
12	TRBV20-1	few	-	TRBJ2-2	TGCAGCGCCCGTGATTCCTTCGGGGAGCTGTTTTTT	CSARDSFGELFF